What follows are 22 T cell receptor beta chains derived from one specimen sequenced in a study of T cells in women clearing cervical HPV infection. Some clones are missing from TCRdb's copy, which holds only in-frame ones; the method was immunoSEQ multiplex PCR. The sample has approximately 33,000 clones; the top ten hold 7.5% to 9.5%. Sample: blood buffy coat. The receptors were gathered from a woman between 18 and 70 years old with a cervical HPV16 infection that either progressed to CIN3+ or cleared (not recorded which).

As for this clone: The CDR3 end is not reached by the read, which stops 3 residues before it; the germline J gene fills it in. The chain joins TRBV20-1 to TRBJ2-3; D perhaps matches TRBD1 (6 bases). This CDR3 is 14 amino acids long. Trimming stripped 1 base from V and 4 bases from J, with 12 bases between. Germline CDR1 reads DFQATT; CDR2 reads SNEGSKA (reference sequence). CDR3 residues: CSARGSRGSDTQYF. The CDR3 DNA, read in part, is TGCAGTGCTAGAGGATCCAGGGGATCAGATACG.

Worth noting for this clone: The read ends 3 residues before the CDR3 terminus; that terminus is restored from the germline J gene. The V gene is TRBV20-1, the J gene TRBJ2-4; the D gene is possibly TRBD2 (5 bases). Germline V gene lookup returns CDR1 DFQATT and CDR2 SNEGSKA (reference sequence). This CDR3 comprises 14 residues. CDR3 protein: CSARDRGLGYGQYF. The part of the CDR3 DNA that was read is TGCAGTGCTAGAGATCGGGGTCTGGGGTATGGT.

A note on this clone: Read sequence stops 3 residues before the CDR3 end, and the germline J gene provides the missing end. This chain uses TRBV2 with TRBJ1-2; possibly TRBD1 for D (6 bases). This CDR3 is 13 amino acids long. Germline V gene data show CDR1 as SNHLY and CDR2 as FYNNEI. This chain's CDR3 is CASSTTGREGYTF. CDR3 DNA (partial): TGTGCCAGCAGTACAACAGGGCGTGAGGGC.

This CDR3 reads CASSAGVGGNQPQYF. The CDR3 bases that were read are TGTGCCAGCAGCGCAGGGGTTGGTGGCAATCAGCCG. The J gene is TRBJ2-3, the V gene TRBV7-9; D possibly corresponds to TRBD1 (6 bases). The CDR3 end lies 3 residues beyond the end of the read and is filled in from the germline J gene. The CDR3 loop spans 15 amino acids. The germline CDR1 and CDR2 sequences are SEHNR and FQNEAQ (reference sequence). Full variable domain (rest looked up from reference TRBV7-9 and TRBJ2-3): DTGVSQNPRHKITKRGQNVTFRCDPISEHNRLYWYRQTLGQGPEFLTYFQNEAQLEKSRLLSDRFSAERPKGSFSTLEIQRTEQGDSAMYLCASSAGVGGNQPQYFGPGTRLTVL.

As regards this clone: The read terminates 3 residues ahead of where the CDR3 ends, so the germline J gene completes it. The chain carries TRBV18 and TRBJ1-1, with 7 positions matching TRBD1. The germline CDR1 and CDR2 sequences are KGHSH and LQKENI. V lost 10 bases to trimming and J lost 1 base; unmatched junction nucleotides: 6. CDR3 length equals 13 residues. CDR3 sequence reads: CANSQGENTEAFF. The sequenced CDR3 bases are TGTGCCAACTCTCAGGGGGAGAACACTGAA.

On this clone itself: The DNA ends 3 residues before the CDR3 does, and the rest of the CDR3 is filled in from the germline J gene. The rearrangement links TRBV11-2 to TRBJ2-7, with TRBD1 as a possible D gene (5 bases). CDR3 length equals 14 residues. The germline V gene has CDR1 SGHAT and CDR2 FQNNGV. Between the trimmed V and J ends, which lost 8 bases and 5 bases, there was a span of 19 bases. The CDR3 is CASSAPRARHEQYF. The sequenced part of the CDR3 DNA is TGTGCCAGCTCCGCCCCCAGGGCTCGCCACGAG.

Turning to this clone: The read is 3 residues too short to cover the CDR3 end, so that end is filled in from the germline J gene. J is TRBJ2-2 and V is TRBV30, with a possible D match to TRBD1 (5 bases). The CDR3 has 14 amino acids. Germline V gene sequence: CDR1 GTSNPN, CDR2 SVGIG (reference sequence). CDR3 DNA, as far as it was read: TGTGCCTCAACCGGGTTACCAGGGAATTCACCG. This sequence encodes CASTGLPGNSP. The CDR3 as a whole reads CASTGLPGNSPLFF.

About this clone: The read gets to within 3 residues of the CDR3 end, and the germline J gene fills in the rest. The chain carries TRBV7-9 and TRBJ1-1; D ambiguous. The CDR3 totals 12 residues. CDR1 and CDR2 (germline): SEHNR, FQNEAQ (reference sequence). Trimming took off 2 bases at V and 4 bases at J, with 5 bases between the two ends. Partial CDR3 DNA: TGTGCCAGCAGCTTAAAGGTCACTGAA. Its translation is CASSLKVTE. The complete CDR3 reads CASSLKVTEAFF.

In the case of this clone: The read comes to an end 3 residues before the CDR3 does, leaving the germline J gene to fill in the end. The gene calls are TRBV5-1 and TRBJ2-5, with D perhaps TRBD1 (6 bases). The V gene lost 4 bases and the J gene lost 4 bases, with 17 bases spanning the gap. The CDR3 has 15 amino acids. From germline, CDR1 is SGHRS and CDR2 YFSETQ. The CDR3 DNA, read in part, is TGCGCCAGCAGCCCGAACGGACAGACGGGAGAGACC. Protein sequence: CASSPNGQTGET. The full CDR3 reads CASSPNGQTGETQYF.

The CDR3 region is CSVVQGGSSYEQYF. CDR3 bases read: TGCAGCGTGGTCCAGGGGGGTAGCTCCTACGAG. This chain links TRBV29-1 with TRBJ2-7; D may be TRBD1 (7 bases). The sequence runs out 3 residues before the end of the CDR3; the remainder is reconstructed from the germline J gene. V dropped 6 bases and J dropped 0 bases, with 15 bases sitting between them. The CDR3 consists of 14 residues. Germline lookup yields CDR1 SQVTM and CDR2 ANQGSEA.

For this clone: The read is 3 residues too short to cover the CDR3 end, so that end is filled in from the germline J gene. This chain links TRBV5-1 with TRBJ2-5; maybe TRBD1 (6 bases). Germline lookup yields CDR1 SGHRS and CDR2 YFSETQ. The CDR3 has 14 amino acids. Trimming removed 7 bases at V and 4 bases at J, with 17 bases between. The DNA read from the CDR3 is TGCGCCAGCGCGGTGTCCAGGGGCGGAGAGACC. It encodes CASAVSRGGET. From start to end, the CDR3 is CASAVSRGGETQYF.

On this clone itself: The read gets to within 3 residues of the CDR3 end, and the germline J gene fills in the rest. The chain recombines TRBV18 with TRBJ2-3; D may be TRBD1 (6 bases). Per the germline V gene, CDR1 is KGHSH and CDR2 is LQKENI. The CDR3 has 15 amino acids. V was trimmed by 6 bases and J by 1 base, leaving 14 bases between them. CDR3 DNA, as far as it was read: TGTGCCAGCTCGGGGGCGACCCCTGGCACAGATACG. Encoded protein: CASSGATPGTDT. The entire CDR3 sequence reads CASSGATPGTDTQYF.

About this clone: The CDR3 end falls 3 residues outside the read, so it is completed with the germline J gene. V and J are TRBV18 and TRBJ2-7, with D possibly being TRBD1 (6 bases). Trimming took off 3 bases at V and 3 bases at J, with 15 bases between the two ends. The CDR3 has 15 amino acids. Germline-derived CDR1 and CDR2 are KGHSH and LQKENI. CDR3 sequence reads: CASSPGQGTFYEQYF. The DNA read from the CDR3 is TGTGCCAGCTCACCTGGCCAGGGGACATTCTACGAG.

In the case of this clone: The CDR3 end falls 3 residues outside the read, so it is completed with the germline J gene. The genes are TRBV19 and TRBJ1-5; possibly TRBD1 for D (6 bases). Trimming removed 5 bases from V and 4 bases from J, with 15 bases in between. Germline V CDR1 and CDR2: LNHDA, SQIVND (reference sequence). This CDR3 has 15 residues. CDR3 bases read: TGTGCCAGTAGTCAATCCGGGACACAGAATCAGCCC. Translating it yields CASSQSGTQNQP. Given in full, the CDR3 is CASSQSGTQNQPQHF.

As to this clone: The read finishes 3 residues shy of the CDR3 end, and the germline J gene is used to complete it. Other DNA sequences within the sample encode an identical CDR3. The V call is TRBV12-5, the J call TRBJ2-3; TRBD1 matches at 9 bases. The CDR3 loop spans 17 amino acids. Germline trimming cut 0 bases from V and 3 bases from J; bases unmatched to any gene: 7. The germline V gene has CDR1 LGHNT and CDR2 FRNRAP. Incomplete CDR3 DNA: TGTGCTAGTGGTTTGGTACGTAAGGGACAGGGAACAGATACG. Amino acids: CASGLVRKGQGTDT. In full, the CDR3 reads CASGLVRKGQGTDTQYF.

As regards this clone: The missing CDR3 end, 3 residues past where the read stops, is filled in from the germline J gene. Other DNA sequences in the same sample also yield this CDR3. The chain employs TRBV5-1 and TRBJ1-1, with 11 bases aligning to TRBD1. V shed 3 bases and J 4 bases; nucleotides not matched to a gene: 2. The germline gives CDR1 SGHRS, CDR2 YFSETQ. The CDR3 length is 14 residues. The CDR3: CASSSGTGGTEAFF. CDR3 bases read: TGCGCCAGCAGCTCTGGGACAGGGGGCACTGAA.

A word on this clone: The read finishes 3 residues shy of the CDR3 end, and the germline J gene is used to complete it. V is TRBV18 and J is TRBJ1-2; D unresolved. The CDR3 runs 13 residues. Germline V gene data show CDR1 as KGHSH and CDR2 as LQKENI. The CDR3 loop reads CASSPPVTDTYTF. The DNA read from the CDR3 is TGTGCCAGCTCACCACCGGTCACAGATACC. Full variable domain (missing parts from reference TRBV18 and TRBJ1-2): NAGVMQNPRHLVRRRGQEARLRCSPMKGHSHVYWYRQLPEEGLKFMVYLQKENIIDESGMPKERFSAEFPKEGPSILRIQQVVRGDSAAYFCASSPPVTDTYTFGSGTRLTVV.

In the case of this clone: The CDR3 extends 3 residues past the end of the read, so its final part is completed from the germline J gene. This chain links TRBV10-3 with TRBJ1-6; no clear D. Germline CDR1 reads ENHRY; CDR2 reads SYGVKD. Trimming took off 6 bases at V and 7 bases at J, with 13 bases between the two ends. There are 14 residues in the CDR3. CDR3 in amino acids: CAIRLEAGNSPLHF. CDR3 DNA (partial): TGTGCCATCAGACTAGAAGCGGGAAATTCACCC.

The sequenced part of the CDR3 DNA is TGTGCCAGCAGCTTTAGCGGGCGAAGCTCCTACGAG. This codes for CASSFSGRSSYE. The entire CDR3 reads CASSFSGRSSYEQYF. This chain links TRBV7-9 with TRBJ2-7; 7 bases map to TRBD2. The read ends 3 residues before the CDR3 terminus; that terminus is restored from the germline J gene. Germline trimming cut 3 bases from V and 0 bases from J; bases unmatched to any gene: 5. The V gene's germline CDR1 is SEHNR and CDR2 FQNEAQ (reference sequence). The CDR3 covers 15 residues.

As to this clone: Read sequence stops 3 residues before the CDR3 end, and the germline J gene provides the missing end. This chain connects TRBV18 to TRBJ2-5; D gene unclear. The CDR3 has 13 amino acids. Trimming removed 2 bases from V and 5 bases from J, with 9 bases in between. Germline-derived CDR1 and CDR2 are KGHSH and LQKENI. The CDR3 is CASSPGPWETQYF. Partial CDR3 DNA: TGTGCCAGCTCACCAGGGCCTTGGGAGACC.

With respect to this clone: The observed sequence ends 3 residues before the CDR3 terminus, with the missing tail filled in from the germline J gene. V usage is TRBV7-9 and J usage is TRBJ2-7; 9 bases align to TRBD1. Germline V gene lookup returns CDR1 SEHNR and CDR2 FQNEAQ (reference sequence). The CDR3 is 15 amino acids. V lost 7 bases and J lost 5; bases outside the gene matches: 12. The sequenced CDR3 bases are TGTGCCAGCATCCCGGTCAACAGGGGGCTAGACGAG. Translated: CASIPVNRGLDE. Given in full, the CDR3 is CASIPVNRGLDEQYF. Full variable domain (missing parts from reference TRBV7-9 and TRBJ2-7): DTGVSQNPRHKITKRGQNVTFRCDPISEHNRLYWYRQTLGQGPEFLTYFQNEAQLEKSRLLSDRFSAERPKGSFSTLEIQRTEQGDSAMYLCASIPVNRGLDEQYFGPGTRLTVT.

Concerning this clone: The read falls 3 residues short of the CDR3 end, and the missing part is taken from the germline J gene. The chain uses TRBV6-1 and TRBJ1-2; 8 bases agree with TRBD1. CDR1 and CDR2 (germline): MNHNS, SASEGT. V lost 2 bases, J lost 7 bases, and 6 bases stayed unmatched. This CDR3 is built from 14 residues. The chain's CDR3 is CASSEYQGAGGYTF. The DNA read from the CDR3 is TGTGCCAGCAGTGAATATCAGGGGGCGGGTGGC.